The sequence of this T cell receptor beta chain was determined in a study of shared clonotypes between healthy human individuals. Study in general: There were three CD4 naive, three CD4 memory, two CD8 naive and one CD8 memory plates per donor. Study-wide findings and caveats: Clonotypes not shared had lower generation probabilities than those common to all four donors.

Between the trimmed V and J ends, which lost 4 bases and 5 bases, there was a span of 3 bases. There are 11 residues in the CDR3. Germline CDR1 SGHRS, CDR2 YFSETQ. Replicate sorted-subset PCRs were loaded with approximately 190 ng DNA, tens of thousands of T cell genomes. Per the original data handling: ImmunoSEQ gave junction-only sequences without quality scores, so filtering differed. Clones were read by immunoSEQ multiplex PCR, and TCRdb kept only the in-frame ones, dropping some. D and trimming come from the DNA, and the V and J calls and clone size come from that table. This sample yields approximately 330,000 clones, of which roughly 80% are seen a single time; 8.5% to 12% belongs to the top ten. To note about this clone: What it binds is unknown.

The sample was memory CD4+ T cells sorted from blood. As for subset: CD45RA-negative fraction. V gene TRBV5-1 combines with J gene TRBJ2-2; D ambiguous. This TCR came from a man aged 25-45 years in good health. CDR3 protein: CASSETGELFF. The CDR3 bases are TGCGCCAGCAGCGAGACCGGGGAGCTGTTTTTT. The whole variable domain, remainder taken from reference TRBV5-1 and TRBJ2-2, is KAGVTQTPRYLIKTRGQQVTLSCSPISGHRSVSWYQQTPGQGLQFLFEYFSETQRNKGNFPGRFSGRQFSNSRSEMNVSTLELGDSALYLCASSETGELFFGEGSRLTVL.